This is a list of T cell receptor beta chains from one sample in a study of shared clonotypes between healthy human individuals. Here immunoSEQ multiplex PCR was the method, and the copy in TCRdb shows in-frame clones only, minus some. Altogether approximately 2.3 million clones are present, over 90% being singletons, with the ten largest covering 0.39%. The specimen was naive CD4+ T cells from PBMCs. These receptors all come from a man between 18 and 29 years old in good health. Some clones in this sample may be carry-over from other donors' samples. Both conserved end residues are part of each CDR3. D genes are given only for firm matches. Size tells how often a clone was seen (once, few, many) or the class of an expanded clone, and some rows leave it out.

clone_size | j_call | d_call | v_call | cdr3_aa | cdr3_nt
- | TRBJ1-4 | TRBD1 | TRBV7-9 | CASSRDRSPTNEKLFF | TGTGCCAGCAGCCGGGACAGGTCTCCAACTAATGAAAAACTGTTTTTT
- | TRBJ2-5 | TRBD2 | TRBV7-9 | CASSLTASGKRETQYF | TGTGCCAGCAGCTTGACCGCTAGCGGGAAACGGGAGACCCAGTACTTC
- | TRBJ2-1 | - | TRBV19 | CASRGLASPSYNEQFF | TGTGCCAGTAGAGGTCTAGCGTCCCCTTCCTACAATGAGCAGTTCTTC
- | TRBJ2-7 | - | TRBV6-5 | CASSYIKGREQYF | TGTGCCAGCAGTTATATCAAGGGCCGCGAGCAGTACTTC
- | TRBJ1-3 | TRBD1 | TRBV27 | CASSSPGTGSGNTIYF | TGTGCCAGCAGTTCTCCCGGGACAGGGAGTGGAAACACCATATATTTT
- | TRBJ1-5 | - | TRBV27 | CASSSLRQGNQPQHF | TGTGCCAGCAGTTCCCTTAGACAGGGCAATCAGCCCCAGCATTTT
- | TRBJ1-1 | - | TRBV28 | CASLRHLNTEAFF | TGTGCCAGCCTCCGCCATTTGAACACTGAAGCTTTCTTT
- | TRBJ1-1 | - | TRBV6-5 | CASSRGGYTEAFF | TGTGCCAGCAGCCGGGGCGGTTACACTGAAGCTTTCTTT
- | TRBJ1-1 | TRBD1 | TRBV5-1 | CASSFGDRGTEAFF | TGCGCCAGCAGCTTCGGTGACAGGGGCACTGAAGCTTTCTTT
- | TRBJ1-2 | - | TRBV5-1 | CASSNTGLGGYTF | TGCGCCAGCAGCAACACAGGGTTGGGTGGCTACACCTTC
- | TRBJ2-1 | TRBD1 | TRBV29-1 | CSSWDRVHEQFF | TGCAGCTCCTGGGACAGGGTCCATGAGCAGTTCTTC
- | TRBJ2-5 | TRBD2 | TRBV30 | CAWSTGTSGKETQYF | TGTGCCTGGAGTACGGGGACTAGCGGTAAAGAGACCCAGTACTTC
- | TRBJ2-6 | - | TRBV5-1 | CASSLQGGGANVLTF | TGCGCCAGCAGCTTGCAGGGCGGCGGGGCCAACGTCCTGACTTTC
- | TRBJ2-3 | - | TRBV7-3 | CASALGGHTDTQYF | TGTGCCAGCGCCCTGGGGGGGCACACAGATACGCAGTATTTT
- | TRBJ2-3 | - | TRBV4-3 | CASSQDGRDTQYF | TGCGCCAGCAGCCAAGATGGGCGAGATACGCAGTATTTT
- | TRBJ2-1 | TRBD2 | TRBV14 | CASSQFSTSGLNEQFF | TGTGCCAGCAGCCAATTCTCGACTAGCGGCCTCAATGAGCAGTTCTTC
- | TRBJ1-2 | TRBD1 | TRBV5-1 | CASSVGQGYYGYTF | TGCGCCAGCAGCGTCGGACAGGGGTACTATGGCTACACCTTC
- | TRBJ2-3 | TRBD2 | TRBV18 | CASSSGLAGTGTDTQYF | TGTGCCAGCTCATCGGGACTAGCGGGAACGGGCACAGATACGCAGTATTTT
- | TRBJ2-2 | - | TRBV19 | CASSMKAGPNTGELFF | TGTGCCAGTAGTATGAAGGCAGGCCCGAACACCGGGGAGCTGTTTTTT
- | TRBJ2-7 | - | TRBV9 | CASSLTAGLAPGEQYF | TGTGCCAGCAGCCTAACGGCCGGACTCGCACCGGGGGAGCAGTACTTC
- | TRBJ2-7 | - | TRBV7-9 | CASSLWGPTWRYF | TGTGCCAGCAGCTTATGGGGACCAACTTGGCGGTACTTC
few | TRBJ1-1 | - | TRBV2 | CARGQFNTEAFF | TGTGCCAGAGGACAGTTTAACACTGAAGCTTTCTTT
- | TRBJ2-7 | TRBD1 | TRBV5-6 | CASSLGQGVDEQYF | TGTGCCAGCAGCTTAGGACAGGGGGTCGACGAGCAGTACTTC
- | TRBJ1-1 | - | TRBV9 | CASSGLPRVGTEAFF | TGTGCCAGCAGCGGCCTGCCGAGGGTCGGCACTGAAGCTTTCTTT
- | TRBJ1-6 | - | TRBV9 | CASSRDSPYSPLHF | TGTGCCAGCAGCCGCGATTCCCCTTATTCACCCCTCCACTTT
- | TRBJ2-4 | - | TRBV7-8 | CASSAERAKNIQYF | TGTGCCAGCAGCGCAGAGAGGGCCAAAAACATTCAGTACTTC
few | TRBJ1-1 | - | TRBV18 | CASSAGTVLENTEAFF | TGTGCCAGCTCAGCCGGGACCGTCCTGGAGAACACTGAAGCTTTCTTT
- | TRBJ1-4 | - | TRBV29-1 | CSARTGSGNEKLFF | TGCAGCGCCCGAACAGGGTCGGGTAATGAAAAACTGTTTTTT
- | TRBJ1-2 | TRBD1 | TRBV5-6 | CASSVRTGFGYTF | TGTGCCAGCAGCGTACGGACAGGGTTTGGCTACACCTTC
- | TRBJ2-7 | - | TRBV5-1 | CASSLEGGLSLYEQYF | TGCGCCAGCAGCTTGGAGGGTGGACTCTCCTTATACGAGCAGTACTTC
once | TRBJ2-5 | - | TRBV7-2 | CASSPRQLQETQYF | TGTGCCAGCAGCCCCAGACAGCTACAAGAGACCCAGTACTTC
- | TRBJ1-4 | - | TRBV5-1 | CASSYDRPPWGKLFF | TGCGCCAGCAGCTATGACCGGCCACCTTGGGGAAAACTGTTTTTT
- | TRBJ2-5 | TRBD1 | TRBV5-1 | CASSSAPAGGTETQYF | TGCGCCAGCAGCTCTGCCCCCGCAGGGGGCACCGAGACCCAGTACTTC
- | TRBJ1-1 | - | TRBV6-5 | CASPPRVDTEAFF | TGTGCCAGCCCCCCTCGGGTTGACACTGAAGCTTTCTTT